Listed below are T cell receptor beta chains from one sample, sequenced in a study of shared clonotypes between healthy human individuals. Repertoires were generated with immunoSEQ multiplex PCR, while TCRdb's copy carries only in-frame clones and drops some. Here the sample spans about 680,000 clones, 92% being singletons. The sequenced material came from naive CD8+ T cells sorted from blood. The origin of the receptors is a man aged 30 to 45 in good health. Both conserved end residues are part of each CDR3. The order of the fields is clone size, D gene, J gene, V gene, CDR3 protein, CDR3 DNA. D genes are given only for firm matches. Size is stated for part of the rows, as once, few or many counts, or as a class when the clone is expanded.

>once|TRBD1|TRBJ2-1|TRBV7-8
CASSQGQAKTSYNEQFF
TGTGCCAGCAGCCAAGGACAGGCGAAAACCTCCTACAATGAGCAGTTCTTC
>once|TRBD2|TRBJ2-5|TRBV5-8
CASSSDWTSGIGQETQYF
TGTGCCAGCAGCTCCGATTGGACTAGCGGGATCGGCCAAGAGACCCAGTACTTC
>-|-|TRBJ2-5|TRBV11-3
CARGETQYF
TGTGCCAGGGGTGAGACCCAGTACTTC
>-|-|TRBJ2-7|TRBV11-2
CASTQTYEQYF
TGTGCCAGCACCCAGACCTACGAGCAGTACTTC
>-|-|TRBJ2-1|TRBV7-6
CASSLGQGGNEQFF
TGTGCCAGCAGCTTAGGACAGGGAGGGAATGAGCAGTTCTTC
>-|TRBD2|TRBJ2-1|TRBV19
CGNLAGAEYNEQFF
TGTGGGAACCTAGCGGGAGCCGAATACAATGAGCAGTTCTTC
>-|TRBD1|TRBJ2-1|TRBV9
CASDAGTGIYNEQFF
TGTGCCAGCGATGCCGGGACAGGGATCTACAATGAGCAGTTCTTC
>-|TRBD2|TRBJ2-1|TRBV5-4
CASSLGEGYRNEQFF
TGTGCCAGCAGCTTGGGGGAGGGCTATAGGAATGAGCAGTTCTTC
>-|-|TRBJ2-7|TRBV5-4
CASSSGPVYEQYF
TGTGCCAGCAGCTCGGGACCAGTCTACGAGCAGTACTTC
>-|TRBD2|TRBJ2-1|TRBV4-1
CASSPGLGYNEQFF
TGCGCCAGCAGCCCTGGACTAGGCTACAATGAGCAGTTCTTC
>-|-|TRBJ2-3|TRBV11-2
CASGREPTDTQYF
TGTGCCAGCGGGCGGGAACCCACAGATACGCAGTATTTT
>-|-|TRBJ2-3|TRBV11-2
CASRPRQTDTQYF
TGTGCCAGCAGACCTCGACAGACAGATACGCAGTATTTT
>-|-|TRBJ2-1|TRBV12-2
CASRLIFAVKTGYNEQFF
TGTGCAAGTCGCTTAATTTTTGCCGTGAAGACAGGTTACAATGAGCAGTTCTTC
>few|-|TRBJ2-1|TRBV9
CASSVAANEQFF
TGTGCCAGCAGCGTAGCTGCCAATGAGCAGTTCTTC
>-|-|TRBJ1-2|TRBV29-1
CSVVPARDYGYTF
TGCAGCGTTGTCCCCGCCAGGGACTATGGCTACACCTTC
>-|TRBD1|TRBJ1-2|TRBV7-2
CASSRTGGDYGYTF
TGTGCCAGCAGCCGAACAGGGGGCGACTATGGCTACACCTTC
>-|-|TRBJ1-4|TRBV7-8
CASSLWPGEKLFF
TGTGCCAGCAGCTTATGGCCAGGTGAAAAACTGTTTTTT
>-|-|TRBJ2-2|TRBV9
CASSVGQGGGELFF
TGTGCCAGCAGCGTAGGGCAGGGCGGCGGGGAGCTGTTTTTT
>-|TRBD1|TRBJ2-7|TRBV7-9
CASSPEVGGISYEQYF
TGTGCCAGCAGCCCGGAAGTAGGGGGCATTAGCTACGAGCAGTACTTC
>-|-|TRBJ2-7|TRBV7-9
CASSLARGLSYEQYF
TGTGCCAGCAGCTTAGCCCGGGGCCTCTCCTACGAGCAGTACTTC